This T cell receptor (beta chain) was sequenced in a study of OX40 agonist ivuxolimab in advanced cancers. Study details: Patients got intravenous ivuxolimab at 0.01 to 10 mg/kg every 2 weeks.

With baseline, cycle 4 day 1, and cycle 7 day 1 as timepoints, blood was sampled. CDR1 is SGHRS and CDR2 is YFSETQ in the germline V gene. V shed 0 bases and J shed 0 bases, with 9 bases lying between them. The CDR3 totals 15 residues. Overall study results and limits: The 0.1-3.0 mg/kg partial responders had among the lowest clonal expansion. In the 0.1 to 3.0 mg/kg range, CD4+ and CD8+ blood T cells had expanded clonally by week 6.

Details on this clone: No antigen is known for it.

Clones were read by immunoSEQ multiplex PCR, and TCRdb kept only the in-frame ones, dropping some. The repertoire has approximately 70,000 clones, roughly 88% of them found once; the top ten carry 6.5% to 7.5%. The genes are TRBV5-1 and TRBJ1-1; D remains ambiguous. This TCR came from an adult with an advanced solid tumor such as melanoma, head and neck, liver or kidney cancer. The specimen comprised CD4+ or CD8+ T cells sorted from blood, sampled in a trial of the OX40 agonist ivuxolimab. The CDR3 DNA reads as TGCGCCAGCAGCTTGGTCGGGGTTATGAACACTGAAGCTTTCTTT. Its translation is CASSLVGVMNTEAFF.